These 32 T cell receptor beta chains share one sample of origin, sequenced in a study of cytomegalovirus exposure and HLA in healthy donors. PCR amplification relied on 60 Vbeta primers (plus 13 Jbeta primers). Here immunoSEQ multiplex PCR was the method, and the copy in TCRdb shows in-frame clones only, minus some. The sample yields some 150,000 clones, 80% seen once. Sequencing was performed on PBMCs. The source is a man aged 25 to 40 in good health and CMV-seronegative.

This chain links TRBV14 with TRBJ2-7; D is undetermined. Germline V gives CDR1 SGHDN, CDR2 FVKESK. V was clipped by 0 bases and J by 0 bases, with 6 bases between them. This CDR3 contains 14 residues. CDR3 residues: CASSQDRVSYEQYF. The CDR3 DNA reads TGTGCCAGCAGCCAAGATCGGGTCTCCTACGAGCAGTACTTC. The complete variable domain, with remaining parts taken from reference TRBV14 and TRBJ2-7, reads EAGVTQFPSHSVIEKGQTVTLRCDPISGHDNLYWYRRVMGKEIKFLLHFVKESKQDESGMPNNRFLAERTGGTYSTLKVQPAELEDSGVYFCASSQDRVSYEQYFGPGTRLTVT.

V gene TRBV27 combines with J gene TRBJ1-1; unclear D gene. CDR1 MNHEY and CDR2 SMNVEV come from the germline V gene (reference sequence). V lost 3 bases, J lost 5 bases, and 16 bases lay in between. The CDR3 has 15 residues. CDR3 region: CASSFSTTGGTEAFF. The CDR3 bases are TGTGCCAGCAGTTTCAGTACGACGGGAGGGACTGAAGCTTTCTTT.

This chain uses TRBV28 with TRBJ1-4; D is perhaps TRBD1 (5 bases). V gave up 8 bases and J gave up 0 bases, with 13 bases separating them. This CDR3 has 15 residues. The germline CDR1 and CDR2 sequences are MDHEN and SYDVKM. CDR3 nucleotides: TGTGCCAGCGAAAGGGGCGCCTCAACTAATGAAAAACTGTTTTTT. Amino acids: CASERGASTNEKLFF. Based on the CDR3 plus reference TRBV28 and TRBJ1-4, the full variable domain is DVKVTQSSRYLVKRTGEKVFLECVQDMDHENMFWYRQDPGLGLRLIYFSYDVKMKEKGDIPEGYSVSREKKERFSLILESASTNQTSMYLCASERGASTNEKLFFGSGTQLSVL.

V usage is TRBV15 and J usage is TRBJ2-1; tentatively, D is TRBD1 (5 bases). The ends were cut back, 0 bases at V and 6 bases at J, with 18 bases in the middle. CDR3 length: 17 residues. The germline CDR1 and CDR2 sequences are LNHNV and YYDKDF (reference sequence). The CDR3 nucleotides are TGTGCCACCAGCAGAGACTTAAACCCTCGACAGTCCAATGAGCAGTTCTTC. Amino acid sequence: CATSRDLNPRQSNEQFF.

This clone came up a few times. The rearrangement uses TRBV2 and TRBJ1-5; no clear D. The CDR3 covers 13 residues. Trimming pared 7 bases from V and 0 bases from J, leaving 7 bases between. Germline V gene data show CDR1 as SNHLY and CDR2 as FYNNEI. In DNA, the CDR3 is TGTGCCAGCAAAGGGAGTAGCAATCAGCCCCAGCATTTT. Protein sequence: CASKGSSNQPQHF.

The V and J genes are TRBV9 and TRBJ2-3; the match to TRBD2 covers 15 bases. The V segment lost 4 bases and the J segment 4 bases; nucleotides outside the gene matches: 7. The CDR3 covers 17 residues. From germline, CDR1 is SGDLS and CDR2 YYNGEE. In DNA, the CDR3 is TGTGCCAGCAGCCCGGGACTAGCGGGGGGATGGGCAGATACGCAGTATTTT. Its protein product is CASSPGLAGGWADTQYF.

This clone was detected only a few times. Distinct nucleotide sequences in the sample also encode this CDR3. This chain joins TRBV6-5 and TRBJ1-1, with TRBD1 as a possible D gene (6 bases). CDR3 length: 14 amino acids. V lost 3 bases and J 0 bases, leaving 8 bases between the germline ends. Germline lookup yields CDR1 MNHEY and CDR2 SVGAGI. The CDR3 DNA sequence: TGTGCCAGCAGTTATGGGGACATGAACACTGAAGCTTTCTTT. This gives the protein CASSYGDMNTEAFF.

V usage is TRBV9 and J usage is TRBJ2-7; D gene unclear. The germline gives CDR1 SGDLS, CDR2 YYNGEE. The germline V and J ends were trimmed by 2 bases and 0 bases, with 9 bases remaining between them. The CDR3 spans 14 residues. In DNA, the CDR3 is TGTGCCAGCAGCGTGTCTGTAATCTCCTACGAGCAGTACTTC. It is translated as CASSVSVISYEQYF.

The chain carries TRBV29-1 and TRBJ2-1, with 9 bases identical to TRBD2. The CDR3 length is 14 residues. J was trimmed by 7 bases and V by 3 bases; bases with no gene match: 7. Germline V gene sequence: CDR1 SQVTM, CDR2 ANQGSEA. The CDR3 loop reads CSVENSGSWNEQFF. The CDR3 region has the DNA TGCAGCGTTGAGAATAGCGGGAGTTGGAATGAGCAGTTCTTC.

The chain has TRBV5-1 and TRBJ2-5, with 8 nucleotides matching TRBD1. The V gene end was trimmed by 3 bases and the J gene end by 2 bases; junction bases not matched to a gene: 9. CDR1 is SGHRS, CDR2 YFSETQ, per germline. The CDR3 is made up of 16 amino acids. The CDR3 is CASSSQGQGGQETQYF. The CDR3 nucleotides are TGCGCCAGCAGCTCACAAGGACAGGGCGGGCAAGAGACCCAGTACTTC.

The V and J genes are TRBV6-5 and TRBJ2-7; 8 positions agree with TRBD2. Losses at the gene ends were 4 bases for V and 0 bases for J; bases not matched to a gene: 5. The CDR3 extends over 15 amino acids. Germline V CDR1 and CDR2: MNHEY, SVGAGI. CDR3 sequence reads: CASSSRGGSSYEQYF. The CDR3 DNA is TGTGCCAGCAGTTCCCGGGGGGGAAGCTCCTACGAGCAGTACTTC.

V usage is TRBV18 and J usage is TRBJ2-2, with 9 positions matching TRBD1. Germline V lookup: CDR1 KGHSH, CDR2 LQKENI. The V segment lost 6 bases and the J segment 7 bases; nucleotides outside the gene matches: 6. This CDR3 has 14 residues. The CDR3 here is CASSRTGEGGELFF. DNA for the CDR3: TGTGCCAGCTCGCGGACAGGGGAAGGCGGGGAGCTGTTTTTT.

The chain employs TRBV2 and TRBJ1-1; the match to TRBD1 covers 9 bases. J lost 11 bases, V lost 6 bases, and 10 bases had no gene match. The CDR3 consists of 13 residues. Germline lookup yields CDR1 SNHLY and CDR2 FYNNEI. CDR3 nucleotides: TGTGCCAGCAGAGGGGACAGGGTCCTGTGGGCTTTCTTT. This sequence encodes CASRGDRVLWAFF.

Written as DNA, the CDR3 is TGTGCCAGCAGCCCGAGACTAGCGGAAGAGACCCAGTACTTC. It encodes CASSPRLAEETQYF. The gene calls are TRBV7-9 and TRBJ2-5, with 9 positions matching TRBD2. Germline V gene sequence: CDR1 SEHNR, CDR2 FQNEAQ (reference sequence). Germline trimming cut 5 bases from V and 3 bases from J; bases unmatched to any gene: 4. The CDR3 spans 14 residues.

This chain links TRBV6-1 with TRBJ2-1; 11 bases match TRBD1. The V gene end was trimmed by 7 bases and the J gene end by 7 bases; junction bases not matched to a gene: 6. The CDR3 runs to 14 residues. CDR1 is MNHNS, CDR2 SASEGT, per germline. Written as DNA, the CDR3 is TGTGCCAGCACCCTGGACAGGGGGCGAAATGAGCAGTTCTTC. It yields the protein CASTLDRGRNEQFF.

This chain links TRBV5-6 with TRBJ1-4; D may be TRBD1 (6 bases). The V gene lost 4 bases and the J gene lost 5 bases, with 18 bases spanning the gap. The CDR3 extends over 16 amino acids. CDR1 SGHDT and CDR2 YYEEEE come from the germline V gene. CDR3 nucleotides: TGTGCCAGCAGCATGGGGGGCGGCTTCCTGAATGAAAAACTGTTTTTT. This encodes CASSMGGGFLNEKLFF.

CDR3 region: CASSYSGTGVINEQFF. The CDR3 coding sequence is TGTGCCAGCAGTTACTCCGGGACAGGGGTTATCAATGAGCAGTTCTTC. The chain joins TRBV6-6 to TRBJ2-1, with 10 bases fitting TRBD1. The CDR3 extends over 16 amino acids. Germline CDR1 MNHNY, CDR2 SVGAGI (reference sequence). V dropped 0 bases and J dropped 6; count of bases not matched to a gene: 5.

The chain joins TRBV5-1 to TRBJ1-4; possible D gene TRBD1, 6 bases. The germline V gene encodes CDR1 SGHRS and CDR2 YFSETQ. V lost 4 bases and J 8 bases, leaving 15 bases between the germline ends. This CDR3 is built from 14 residues. The CDR3 DNA reads as TGCGCCAGCAGCCAGGATACGGACAGCGAAAAACTGTTTTTT. Protein product: CASSQDTDSEKLFF. Complete variable domain (other parts from reference TRBV5-1 and TRBJ1-4): KAGVTQTPRYLIKTRGQQVTLSCSPISGHRSVSWYQQTPGQGLQFLFEYFSETQRNKGNFPGRFSGRQFSNSRSEMNVSTLELGDSALYLCASSQDTDSEKLFFGSGTQLSVL.

The chain links TRBV2 to TRBJ1-5; tentatively, D is TRBD1 (6 bases). Between the trimmed V and J ends, which lost 6 bases and 7 bases, there was a span of 31 bases. The CDR3 extends over 19 amino acids. From germline, CDR1 is SNHLY and CDR2 FYNNEI. The CDR3 nucleotides read TGTGCCAGCAGCCCCCGACCCGCTGGACTTACGGACAGTACGCAGCCCCAGCATTTT. Its translation is CASSPRPAGLTDSTQPQHF.

The chain carries TRBV6-1 and TRBJ1-2; 8 bases map to TRBD1. Germline V gene sequence: CDR1 MNHNS, CDR2 SASEGT. There are 12 residues in the CDR3. Trimming removed 6 bases from V and 6 bases from J; junction bases left unmatched: 3. The CDR3 DNA is TGTGCCAGCAGGGACAGGGTTAATGGCTACACCTTC. Translation: CASRDRVNGYTF.

Comment on this clone: The sample holds other DNA sequences that translate to the same CDR3. This rearrangement joins TRBV7-9 to TRBJ2-5, with 7 bases lining up with TRBD2. V lost 2 bases to trimming and J lost 1 base; unmatched junction nucleotides: 4. The CDR3 sequence is 15 residues long. Germline-derived CDR1 and CDR2 are SEHNR and FQNEAQ (reference sequence). The CDR3 sequence: CASSLSSGAQETQYF. The CDR3 bases are TGTGCCAGCAGCTTATCTAGCGGAGCCCAAGAGACCCAGTACTTC. The entire variable domain, with the rest obtained from reference TRBV7-9 and TRBJ2-5, is as follows: DTGVSQNPRHKITKRGQNVTFRCDPISEHNRLYWYRQTLGQGPEFLTYFQNEAQLEKSRLLSDRFSAERPKGSFSTLEIQRTEQGDSAMYLCASSLSSGAQETQYFGPGTRLLVL.

This clone showed up just once. The rearrangement joins TRBV10-1 to TRBJ1-1; D is unresolved. Looked up from germline, CDR1 is WNHNN and CDR2 is SYGVQD (reference sequence). This CDR3 spans 13 amino acids. V dropped 4 bases and J dropped 0 bases, with 6 bases sitting between them. The CDR3 DNA follows: TGCGCCAGCAGTGCGAACATGAACACTGAAGCTTTCTTT. This gives the protein CASSANMNTEAFF.

The V gene is TRBV15, the J gene TRBJ1-2; 7 bases are shared with TRBD1. The V gene's germline CDR1 is LNHNV and CDR2 YYDKDF (reference sequence). This CDR3 is built from 14 residues. The J segment lost 7 bases and the V segment lost 2 bases, leaving 7 bases of the junction unmatched. For the CDR3, the DNA is TGTGCCACCAGCAGAAAGACAGGGTCAGGTGGCTACACCTTC. Amino acid sequence: CATSRKTGSGGYTF.

The rearrangement joins TRBV6-4 to TRBJ2-3; 7 bases are a match to TRBD2. Germline CDR1 and CDR2: MRHNA and SNTAGT. Losses at the gene ends were 0 bases for V and 4 bases for J; bases not matched to a gene: 1. The CDR3 covers 14 residues. The CDR3 coding sequence is TGTGCCAGCAGTGACTCCGGACTAGCAGATACGCAGTATTTT. Its protein product is CASSDSGLADTQYF.

This clone was detected ten times or more. The chain couples TRBV5-1 to TRBJ2-7; TRBD2 agrees at 10 bases. V shed 0 bases, J shed 7 bases, and the junction held 7 bases outside the gene matches. The CDR3 loop spans 15 amino acids. Germline assignment: CDR1 SGHRS and CDR2 YFSETQ. The CDR3 loop is CASSLAPGLAREQYF. The CDR3 DNA reads as TGCGCCAGCAGCTTGGCCCCGGGACTAGCGAGGGAGCAGTACTTC. Based on the CDR3 plus reference TRBV5-1 and TRBJ2-7, the full variable domain is KAGVTQTPRYLIKTRGQQVTLSCSPISGHRSVSWYQQTPGQGLQFLFEYFSETQRNKGNFPGRFSGRQFSNSRSEMNVSTLELGDSALYLCASSLAPGLAREQYFGPGTRLTVT.

This clone has a handful of counts. The chain joins TRBV2 to TRBJ1-2, with D possibly being TRBD1 (6 bases). Trimming stripped 6 bases from V and 2 bases from J, with 10 bases between. Germline CDR1 reads SNHLY; CDR2 reads FYNNEI. The CDR3 runs to 13 residues. The CDR3 protein is CASRGQGNYGYTF. CDR3 coding DNA: TGTGCCAGCAGGGGTCAGGGGAACTATGGCTACACCTTC.

This clone was picked up a small number of times. The J gene is TRBJ2-1, the V gene TRBV2, with a weak D call TRBD2 (6 bases). The CDR3 is 11 amino acids. V was shortened by 3 bases and J by 12 bases, with 9 bases between the two germline ends. The germline V gene encodes CDR1 SNHLY and CDR2 FYNNEI. CDR3 sequence reads: CASSEGEVQFF. The CDR3 DNA reads as TGTGCCAGCAGTGAGGGGGAGGTGCAGTTCTTC.

The V call is TRBV2, the J call TRBJ2-3; D not resolved. This CDR3 is 14 amino acids long. From germline, CDR1 is SNHLY and CDR2 FYNNEI. V shed 4 bases and J shed 4 bases, with 12 bases lying between them. CDR3 bases: TGTGCCAGCAGTGCGTTAGGCGGCGCAGATACGCAGTATTTT. This gives the protein CASSALGGADTQYF.

This clone has only one observation. The chain employs TRBV7-9 and TRBJ2-1; D call uncertain. The CDR3 runs 16 residues. The V end was cut by 0 bases, the J end by 3 bases, with 12 bases between. Germline CDR1 SEHNR, CDR2 FQNEAQ (reference sequence). The CDR3: CASSLAYQVYYNEQFF. In DNA, the CDR3 is TGTGCCAGCAGCTTAGCGTACCAGGTATACTACAATGAGCAGTTCTTC. Supplemented by reference TRBV7-9 and TRBJ2-1, the full variable domain reads DTGVSQNPRHKITKRGQNVTFRCDPISEHNRLYWYRQTLGQGPEFLTYFQNEAQLEKSRLLSDRFSAERPKGSFSTLEIQRTEQGDSAMYLCASSLAYQVYYNEQFFGPGTRLTVL.

The CDR3 nucleotides are TGCGCCAGCAGCTTAGGGGATCTCGGCACAGATACGCAGTATTTT. Encoded protein: CASSLGDLGTDTQYF. This rearrangement joins TRBV5-1 to TRBJ2-3; D possibly corresponds to TRBD1 (5 bases). V was clipped by 2 bases and J by 1 base, with 11 bases between them. The CDR3 runs 15 residues. Germline lookup yields CDR1 SGHRS and CDR2 YFSETQ.

This clone has only a few counts. The chain employs TRBV27 and TRBJ2-2; no clear D. V lost 2 bases and J lost 2, with 9 bases in between. The CDR3 is 15 amino acids. Germline values: CDR1 MNHEY, CDR2 SMNVEV (reference sequence). The CDR3 DNA is TGTGCCAGCAGTTTAGCGCGCTATAACACCGGGGAGCTGTTTTTT. Its protein is CASSLARYNTGELFF.

The V call is TRBV7-7, the J call TRBJ2-5; 7 nucleotides align to TRBD2. Germline V gene lookup returns CDR1 SSHAT and CDR2 FNYEAQ (reference sequence). The CDR3 has 13 residues. J gave up 4 bases and V 6 bases, and 5 bases lay outside the gene matches. CDR3 nucleotides: TGTGCCAGCAGACAAACGGGGGGAGAGACCCAGTACTTC. It specifies CASRQTGGETQYF.